This TCR beta chain was identified during a study of CD8 T cells in Susac syndrome. Sequencing of TCR beta covered CD8+ and CD4+ T cells obtained from blood. The patients serving as multiple sclerosis controls were treatment-naive. They had stable or active relapsing-remitting disease and fulfilled revised McDonald criteria. TEMRA cells underwent FACS enrichment and CD8+ and CD4+ T cells underwent negative isolation. The CDR3 is 15 residues long. V shed 7 bases and J shed 1 base, with 14 bases lying between them. CDR1 and CDR2 from the germline V gene are SNHLY and FYNNEI. It was with random hexamers that roughly 0.45 to 1 ug RNA was reverse transcribed. Multiplex immunoSEQ PCR targeted 54 Vbeta and 13 Jbeta TCR beta segments. TCRdb re-called the immunoSEQ multiplex PCR reads through MiXCR, storing one row per CDR3 protein. The sample holds about 130,000 distinct CDR3 sequences; under 95% are singletons and the top ten take 0.2% to 0.25%.

This TCR derives from a human donor with multiple sclerosis. The chain couples TRBV2 to TRBJ1-5; D may be TRBD1 (5 bases). Sequences were obtained from CD8+ T cells from PBMCs. The CDR3 region is CASTRWGGSNQPQHF. The CDR3 DNA sequence: TGTGCCAGCACCCGGTGGGGGGGAAGCAATCAGCCCCAGCATTTT. Full variable domain (rest looked up from reference TRBV2 and TRBJ1-5): EPEVTQTPSHQVTQMGQEVILRCVPISNHLYFYWYRQILGQKVEFLVSFYNNEISEKSEIFDDQFSVERPDGSNFTLKIRSTKLEDSAMYFCASTRWGGSNQPQHFGDGTRLSIL.